This entry features one T cell receptor beta chain sequence. These data come from a study of blood T cell repertoires in COVID-19. In the original processing: Using reference gene primer amplification, nucleated cell counts were estimated. The repertoire was sequenced with immunoSEQ multiplex PCR; TCRdb's copy has only in-frame clones and lacks some. The DNA was the basis for D and trimming; V, J and clone size are from that table. The sample shows around 310,000 clones, around 89% of them seen only once. The CDR3 loop spans 14 amino acids. The germline V gene has CDR1 MDHEN and CDR2 SYDVKM. Deletions cut 4 bases from V and 4 bases from J, with 14 bases between. Seattle patients were enrolled while actively infected and followed longitudinally.

The sample was peripheral blood. The chain joins TRBV28 to TRBJ2-7, with a possible D match to TRBD1 (6 bases). The source is a woman aged 40 to 49 with COVID-19, enrolled during active disease. CDR3 amino acids: CASSSTGGRYEQYF. The DNA for the CDR3 is TGTGCCAGCAGTTCGACAGGTGGGAGATACGAGCAGTACTTC.